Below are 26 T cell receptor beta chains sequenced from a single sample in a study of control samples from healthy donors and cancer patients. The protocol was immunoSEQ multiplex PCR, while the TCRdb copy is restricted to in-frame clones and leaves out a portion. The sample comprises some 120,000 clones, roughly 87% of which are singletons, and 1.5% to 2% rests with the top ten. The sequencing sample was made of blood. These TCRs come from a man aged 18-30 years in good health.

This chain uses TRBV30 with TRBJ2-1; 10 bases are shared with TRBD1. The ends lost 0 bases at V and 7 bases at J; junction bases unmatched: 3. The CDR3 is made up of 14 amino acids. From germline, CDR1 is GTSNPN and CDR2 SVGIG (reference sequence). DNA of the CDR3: TGTGCCTGGAGTGTCCCGGGACAGGGGAATGAGCAGTTCTTC. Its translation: CAWSVPGQGNEQFF.

The CDR3 region is CASGIQGTGELFF. The CDR3 DNA is TGTGCTAGTGGGATACAGGGGACCGGGGAGCTGTTTTTT. The J gene is TRBJ2-2, the V gene TRBV12-5, with 7 bases that match TRBD1. CDR3 length equals 13 residues. Trimming cost V 6 bases and J 5 bases; bases outside gene matches: 3. Germline assignment: CDR1 LGHNT and CDR2 FRNRAP.

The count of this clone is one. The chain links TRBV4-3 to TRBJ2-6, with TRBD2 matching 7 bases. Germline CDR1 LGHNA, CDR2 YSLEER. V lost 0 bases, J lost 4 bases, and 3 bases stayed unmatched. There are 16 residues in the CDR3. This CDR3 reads CASSQDGAGGANVLTF. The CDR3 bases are TGCGCCAGCAGCCAAGACGGAGCGGGAGGGGCCAACGTCCTGACTTTC.

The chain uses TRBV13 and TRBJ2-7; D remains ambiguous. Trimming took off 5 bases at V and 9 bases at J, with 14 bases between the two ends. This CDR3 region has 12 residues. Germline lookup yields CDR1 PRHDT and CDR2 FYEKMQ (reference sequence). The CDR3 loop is CASSPLLRPQYF. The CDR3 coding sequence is TGTGCCAGCAGCCCACTACTACGGCCGCAGTACTTC.

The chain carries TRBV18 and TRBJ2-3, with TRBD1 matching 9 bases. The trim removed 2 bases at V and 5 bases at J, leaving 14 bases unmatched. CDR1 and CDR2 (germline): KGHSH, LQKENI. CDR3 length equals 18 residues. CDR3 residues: CASSPRMSRGQGEDTQYF. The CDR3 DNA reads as TGTGCCAGCTCACCAAGGATGAGCAGGGGACAGGGTGAAGATACGCAGTATTTT.

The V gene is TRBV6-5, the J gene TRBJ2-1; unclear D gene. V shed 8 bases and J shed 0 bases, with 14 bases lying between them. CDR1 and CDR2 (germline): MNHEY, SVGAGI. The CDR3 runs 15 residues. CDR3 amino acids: CASDNSLSSYNEQFF. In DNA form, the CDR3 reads TGTGCCAGCGACAACTCCCTCAGCTCCTACAATGAGCAGTTCTTC.

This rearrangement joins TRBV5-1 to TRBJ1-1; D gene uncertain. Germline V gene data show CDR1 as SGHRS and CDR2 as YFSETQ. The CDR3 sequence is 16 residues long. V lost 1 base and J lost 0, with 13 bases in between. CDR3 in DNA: TGCGCCAGCAGCTTGACAGCTCCCCCTATGAACACTGAAGCTTTCTTT. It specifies CASSLTAPPMNTEAFF.

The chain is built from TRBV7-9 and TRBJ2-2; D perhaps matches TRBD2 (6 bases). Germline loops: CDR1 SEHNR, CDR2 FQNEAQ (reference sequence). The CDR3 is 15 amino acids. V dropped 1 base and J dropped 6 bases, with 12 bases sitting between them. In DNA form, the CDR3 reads TGTGCCAGCAGCTTAGACGGGAGTGGTTCCGGGGAGCTGTTTTTT. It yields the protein CASSLDGSGSGELFF.

The CDR3 DNA is TGTGCCAGCAGCTCAGTGGGACTGGCCTACGAGCAGTACTTC. It yields the protein CASSSVGLAYEQYF. This rearrangement joins TRBV28 to TRBJ2-7; D is perhaps TRBD2 (6 bases). V was pared by 6 bases and J by 2 bases, with 14 bases between. There are 14 residues in the CDR3. Looked up from germline, CDR1 is MDHEN and CDR2 is SYDVKM. Combining the CDR3 with reference TRBV28 and TRBJ2-7 gives the whole variable domain DVKVTQSSRYLVKRTGEKVFLECVQDMDHENMFWYRQDPGLGLRLIYFSYDVKMKEKGDIPEGYSVSREKKERFSLILESASTNQTSMYLCASSSVGLAYEQYFGPGTRLTVT.

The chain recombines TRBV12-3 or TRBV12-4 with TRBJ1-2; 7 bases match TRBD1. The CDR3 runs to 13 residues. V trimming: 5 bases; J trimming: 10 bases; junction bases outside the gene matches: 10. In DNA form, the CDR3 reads TGTGCCAGCAGTCGCCCGACAGGGTGGGACTACACCTTC. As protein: CASSRPTGWDYTF.

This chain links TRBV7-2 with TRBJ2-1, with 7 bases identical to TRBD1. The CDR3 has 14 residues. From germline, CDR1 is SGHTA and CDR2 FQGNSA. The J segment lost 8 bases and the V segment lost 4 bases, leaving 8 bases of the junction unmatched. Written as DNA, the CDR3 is TGTGCCAGCAGCTCCACAGGGGCGAGCGATGAGCAGTTCTTC. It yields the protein CASSSTGASDEQFF.

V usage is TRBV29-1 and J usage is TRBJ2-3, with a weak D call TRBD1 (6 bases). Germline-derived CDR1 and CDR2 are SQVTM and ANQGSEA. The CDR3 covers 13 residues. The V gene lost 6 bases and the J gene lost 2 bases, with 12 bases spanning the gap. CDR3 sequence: CSVGTRFTDTQYF. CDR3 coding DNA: TGCAGCGTCGGGACACGTTTCACAGATACGCAGTATTTT.

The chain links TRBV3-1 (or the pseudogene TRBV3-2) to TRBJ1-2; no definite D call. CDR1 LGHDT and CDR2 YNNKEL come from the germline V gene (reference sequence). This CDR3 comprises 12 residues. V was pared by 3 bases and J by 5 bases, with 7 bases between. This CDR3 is CASSQRKYGYTF. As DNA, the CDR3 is TGTGCCAGCAGCCAGCGGAAGTATGGCTACACCTTC.

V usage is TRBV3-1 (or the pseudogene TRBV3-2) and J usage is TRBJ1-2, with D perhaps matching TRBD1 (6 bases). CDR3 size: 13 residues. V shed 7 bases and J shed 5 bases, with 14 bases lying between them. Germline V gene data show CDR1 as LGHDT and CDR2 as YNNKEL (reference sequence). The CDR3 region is CASTSQGNYGYTF. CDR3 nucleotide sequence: TGTGCCAGCACCTCACAGGGTAATTATGGCTACACCTTC.

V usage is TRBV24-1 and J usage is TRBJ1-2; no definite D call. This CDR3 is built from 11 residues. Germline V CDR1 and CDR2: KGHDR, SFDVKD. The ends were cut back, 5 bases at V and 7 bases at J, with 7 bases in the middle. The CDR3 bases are TGTGCCACCAGTGGTAACCGTGGCTACACCTTC. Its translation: CATSGNRGYTF.

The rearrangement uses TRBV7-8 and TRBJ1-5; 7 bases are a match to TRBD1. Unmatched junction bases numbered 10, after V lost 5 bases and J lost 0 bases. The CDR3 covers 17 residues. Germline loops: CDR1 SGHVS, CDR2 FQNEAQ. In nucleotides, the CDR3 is TGTGCCAGCAGCCTGAGGGACAGCCTTACTAGCAATCAGCCCCAGCATTTT. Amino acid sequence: CASSLRDSLTSNQPQHF. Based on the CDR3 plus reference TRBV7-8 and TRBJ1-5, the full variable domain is GAGVSQSPRYKVAKRGQDVALRCDPISGHVSLFWYQQALGQGPEFLTYFQNEAQLDKSGLPSDRFFAERPEGSVSTLKIQRTQQEDSAVYLCASSLRDSLTSNQPQHFGDGTRLSIL.

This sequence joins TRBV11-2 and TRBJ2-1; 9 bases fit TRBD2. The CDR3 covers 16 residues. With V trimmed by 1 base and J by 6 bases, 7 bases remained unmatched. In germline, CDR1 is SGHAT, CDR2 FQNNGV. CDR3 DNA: TGTGCCAGCAGCTTAGGGGCTGGCGGGAGGGCCAATGAGCAGTTCTTC. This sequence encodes CASSLGAGGRANEQFF.

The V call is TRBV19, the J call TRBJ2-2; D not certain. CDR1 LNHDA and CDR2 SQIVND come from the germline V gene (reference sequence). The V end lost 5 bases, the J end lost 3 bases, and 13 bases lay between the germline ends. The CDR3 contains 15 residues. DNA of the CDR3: TGTGCCAGTAGTTCTCGTGGCAGTTACACCGGGGAGCTGTTTTTT. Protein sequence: CASSSRGSYTGELFF.

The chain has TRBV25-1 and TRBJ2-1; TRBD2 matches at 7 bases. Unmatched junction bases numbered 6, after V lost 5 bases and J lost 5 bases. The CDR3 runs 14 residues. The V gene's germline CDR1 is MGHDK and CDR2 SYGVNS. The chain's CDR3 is CASSLERGHNEQFF. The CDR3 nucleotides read TGTGCCAGCAGTTTAGAGCGGGGTCACAATGAGCAGTTCTTC. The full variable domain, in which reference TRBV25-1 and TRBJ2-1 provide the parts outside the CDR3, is EADIYQTPRYLVIGTGKKITLECSQTMGHDKMYWYQQDPGMELHLIHYSYGVNSTEKGDLSSESTVSRIRTEHFPLTLESARPSHTSQYLCASSLERGHNEQFFGPGTRLTVL.

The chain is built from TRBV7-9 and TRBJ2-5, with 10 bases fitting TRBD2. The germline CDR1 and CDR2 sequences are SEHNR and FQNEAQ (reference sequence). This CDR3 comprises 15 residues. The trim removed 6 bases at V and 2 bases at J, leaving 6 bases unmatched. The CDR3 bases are TGTGCCAGCAGTTTCACTAGCGGGGATCAAGAGACCCAGTACTTC. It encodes CASSFTSGDQETQYF. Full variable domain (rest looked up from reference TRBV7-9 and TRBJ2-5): DTGVSQNPRHKITKRGQNVTFRCDPISEHNRLYWYRQTLGQGPEFLTYFQNEAQLEKSRLLSDRFSAERPKGSFSTLEIQRTEQGDSAMYLCASSFTSGDQETQYFGPGTRLLVL.

The CDR3, as DNA: TGTGCCACCAGCAGGACCGGGAACACTGAAGCTTTCTTT. Translated, it gives CATSRTGNTEAFF. The chain couples TRBV15 to TRBJ1-1; D unclear. Trimming took 3 bases from V and 1 from J, leaving 6 bases between them. Looked up from germline, CDR1 is LNHNV and CDR2 is YYDKDF (reference sequence). CDR3 length equals 13 residues.

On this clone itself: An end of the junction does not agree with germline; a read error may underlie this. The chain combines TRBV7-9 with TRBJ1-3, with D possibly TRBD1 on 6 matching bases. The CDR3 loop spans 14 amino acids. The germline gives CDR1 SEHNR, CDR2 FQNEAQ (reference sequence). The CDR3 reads CASSPGGGGSTIYF. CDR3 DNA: TGTGCCAGCAGCCCCGGGGGCGGGGGAAGCACCATATATTTT.

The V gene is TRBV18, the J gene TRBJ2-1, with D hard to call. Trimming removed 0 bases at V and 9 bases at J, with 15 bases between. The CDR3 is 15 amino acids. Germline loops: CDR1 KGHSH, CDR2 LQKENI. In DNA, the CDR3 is TGTGCCAGCTCACCACCGGGAAAATCGCCCAGTGAGCAGTTCTTC. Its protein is CASSPPGKSPSEQFF.

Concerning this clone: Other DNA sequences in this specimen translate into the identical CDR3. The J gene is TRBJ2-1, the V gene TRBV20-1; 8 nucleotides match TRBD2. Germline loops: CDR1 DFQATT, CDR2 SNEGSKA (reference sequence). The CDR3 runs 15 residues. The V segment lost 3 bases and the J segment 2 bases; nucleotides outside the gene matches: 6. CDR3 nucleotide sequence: TGCAGTGCTAGTTTTAGAGCGGGAGCCTACAATGAGCAGTTCTTC. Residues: CSASFRAGAYNEQFF.

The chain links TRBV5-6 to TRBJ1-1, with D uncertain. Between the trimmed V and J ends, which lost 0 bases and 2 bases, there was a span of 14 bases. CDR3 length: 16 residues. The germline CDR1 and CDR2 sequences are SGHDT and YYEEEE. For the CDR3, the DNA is TGTGCCAGCAGCTTGGAATCTGGCCTGACTAACACTGAAGCTTTCTTT. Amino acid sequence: CASSLESGLTNTEAFF. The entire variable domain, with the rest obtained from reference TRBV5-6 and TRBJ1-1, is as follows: DAGVTQSPTHLIKTRGQQVTLRCSPKSGHDTVSWYQQALGQGPQFIFQYYEEEERQRGNFPDRFSGHQFPNYSSELNVNALLLGDSALYLCASSLESGLTNTEAFFGQGTRLTVV.

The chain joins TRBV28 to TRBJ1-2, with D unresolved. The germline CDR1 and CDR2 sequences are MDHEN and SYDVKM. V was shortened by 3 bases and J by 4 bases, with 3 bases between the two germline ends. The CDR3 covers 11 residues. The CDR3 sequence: CASSFGYGYTF. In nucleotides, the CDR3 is TGTGCCAGCAGTTTTGGCTATGGCTACACCTTC.